A single sample gave rise to the 22 T cell receptor beta chains below, sequenced in a study of T cells after yellow fever vaccination. MiXCR, applied by TCRdb to the 5' RACE reads, yields one record per CDR3 protein. Here the sample spans about 350,000 distinct CDR3 sequences, roughly 4.3% being singletons. The starting material was PBMCs, obtained 5 days after the yellow fever booster vaccination. These receptors all come from a man aged 18 to 35 who received the YFV17D yellow fever vaccine.

The rearrangement links TRBV19 to TRBJ2-7, with unresolved D. V was trimmed by 1 base and J by 0 bases, leaving 10 bases between them. The CDR3 has 15 residues. Per the germline V gene, CDR1 is LNHDA and CDR2 is SQIVND (reference sequence). CDR3 bases: TGTGCCAGTAGTATAGCCGGCCAGACCTCCTACGAGCAGTACTTC. It yields the protein CASSIAGQTSYEQYF. The variable domain in full, completed from reference TRBV19 and TRBJ2-7, reads DGGITQSPKYLFRKEGQNVTLSCEQNLNHDAMYWYRQDPGQGLRLIYYSQIVNDFQKGDIAEGYSVSREKKESFPLTVTSAQKNPTAFYLCASSIAGQTSYEQYFGPGTRLTVT.

This clonotype was detected ten times or more. J is TRBJ2-3 and V is TRBV5-6; the match to TRBD1 covers 8 bases. Germline CDR1 reads SGHDT; CDR2 reads YYEEEE. V gave up 1 base and J gave up 4 bases; unmatched junction bases: 14. This CDR3 has 18 amino acids. The CDR3 DNA is TGTGCCAGCAGCTTGCCGGTTGCCGTGGACAGGGCCGCAGATACGCAGTATTTT. It encodes CASSLPVAVDRAADTQYF.

The rearrangement joins TRBV7-2 to TRBJ1-1, with D unclear. V lost 0 bases, J lost 3 bases, and 8 bases lay in between. Germline values: CDR1 SGHTA, CDR2 FQGNSA. The CDR3 is made up of 14 amino acids. The CDR3 DNA reads as TGTGCCAGCAGCTTAGCATCCGAGGACACTGAAGCTTTCTTT. Protein product: CASSLASEDTEAFF.

This clonotype was counted many times. CDR3 sequence reads: CASSPHRQYSNQPQHF. DNA of the CDR3: TGTGCCAGCAGCCCCCATAGGCAATATAGCAATCAGCCCCAGCATTTT. V gene TRBV11-2 combines with J gene TRBJ1-5; unclear D gene. The length of the CDR3 is 16 residues. CDR1 and CDR2 from the germline V gene are SGHAT and FQNNGV. Trimming took 5 bases from V and 0 from J, leaving 14 bases between them.

The chain uses TRBV3-1 and TRBJ2-5; D is possibly TRBD1 or TRBD2 (6 bases each). The CDR3 extends over 15 amino acids. Trimming took off 4 bases at V and 5 bases at J, with 17 bases between the two ends. Looked up from germline, CDR1 is LGHDT and CDR2 is YNNKEL (reference sequence). The CDR3 region is CASSLGGGRRETQYF. In DNA, the CDR3 is TGTGCCAGCAGCCTAGGAGGGGGAAGAAGGGAGACCCAGTACTTC.

V is TRBV18 and J is TRBJ2-2; D not resolved. The V and J ends lost 3 bases and 7 bases respectively, with 12 bases between them. Germline assignment: CDR1 KGHSH and CDR2 LQKENI. CDR3 length: 14 residues. In nucleotides, the CDR3 is TGTGCCAGCTCACCGGAGTTAATGCGCGGGGAGCTGTTTTTT. This codes for CASSPELMRGELFF.

This clonotype was observed a handful of times. The J gene is TRBJ1-5, the V gene TRBV5-8; D is perhaps TRBD1 (5 bases). In germline, CDR1 is SGHTS, CDR2 YDEGEE. This CDR3 region has 14 residues. Trimming stripped 7 bases from V and 3 bases from J, with 14 bases between. The chain's CDR3 is CASGGWGLNQPQHF. CDR3 coding DNA: TGTGCCAGCGGGGGATGGGGACTCAATCAGCCCCAGCATTTT. Supplemented by reference TRBV5-8 and TRBJ1-5, the full variable domain reads EAGVTQSPTHLIKTRGQQATLRCSPISGHTSVYWYQQALGLGLQFLLWYDEGEERNRGNFPPRFSGRQFPNYSSELNVNALELEDSALYLCASGGWGLNQPQHFGDGTRLSIL.

The rearrangement links TRBV19 to TRBJ1-5; the D is unclear. The CDR3 covers 11 residues. Trimming removed 11 bases at V and 2 bases at J, with 7 bases between. In germline, CDR1 is LNHDA, CDR2 SQIVND (reference sequence). CDR3 protein: CAGGGNQPQHF. CDR3 DNA: TGTGCCGGCGGGGGCAATCAGCCCCAGCATTTT.

The chain carries TRBV7-9 and TRBJ1-2, with D unresolved. The CDR3 is made up of 15 amino acids. V shed 2 bases and J shed 2 bases, with 12 bases lying between them. CDR1 is SEHNR and CDR2 is FQNEAQ in the germline V gene (reference sequence). CDR3 sequence reads: CASSLKDGDNYGYTF. CDR3 DNA: TGTGCCAGCAGCTTAAAGGACGGAGACAACTATGGCTACACCTTC.

This clonotype was found a few times. The chain links TRBV7-8 to TRBJ2-3; D is uncertain. The CDR3 is 14 amino acids. The V and J ends lost 0 bases and 7 bases respectively, with 11 bases between them. Germline V lookup: CDR1 SGHVS, CDR2 FQNEAQ. This chain's CDR3 is CASSLALVPYTQYF. Written as DNA, the CDR3 is TGTGCCAGCAGCTTAGCGCTTGTCCCCTATACGCAGTATTTT.

This clonotype was detected ten times or more. The rearrangement joins TRBV5-1 to TRBJ2-2; unclear D gene. Germline lookup yields CDR1 SGHRS and CDR2 YFSETQ. Deletions cut 4 bases from V and 2 bases from J, with 9 bases between. The CDR3 spans 14 residues. The CDR3 region has the DNA TGCGCCAGCAGCCCGGACCAAAACACCGGGGAGCTGTTTTTT. Translation gives CASSPDQNTGELFF.

Ten or more counts support this clonotype. The V gene is TRBV5-8, the J gene TRBJ2-3, with D tentatively TRBD2 (6 bases). The V end was cut by 4 bases, the J end by 3 bases, with 15 bases between. The CDR3 is 15 amino acids. From germline, CDR1 is SGHTS and CDR2 YDEGEE. The CDR3 DNA follows: TGTGCCAGCAGCCCGGGACTTGGGCGGACAGATACGCAGTATTTT. Translation gives CASSPGLGRTDTQYF.

This clonotype was observed many times. The chain carries TRBV7-2 and TRBJ2-1, with D unclear. The CDR3 has 11 amino acids. CDR1 is SGHTA, CDR2 FQGNSA, per germline. V gave up 3 bases and J gave up 10 bases, with 7 bases separating them. Written as DNA, the CDR3 is TGTGCCAGCAGCTTTCTGTACGAGCAGTTCTTC. Amino acids: CASSFLYEQFF.

The chain combines TRBV4-2 with TRBJ2-1, with TRBD1 matching over 8 bases. CDR1 LGHNA and CDR2 YNFKEQ come from the germline V gene. The CDR3 has 15 amino acids. V gave up 1 base and J gave up 6 bases; unmatched junction bases: 5. The CDR3 nucleotides read TGTGCCAGCAGCCAAGCCAGGGGGCGGATCAATGAGCAGTTCTTC. Amino acid sequence: CASSQARGRINEQFF.

There are many counts of this clonotype. The chain joins TRBV27 to TRBJ1-1, with D possibly being TRBD1 (5 bases). CDR3 size: 16 residues. V dropped 3 bases and J dropped 4 bases, with 18 bases sitting between them. The germline V gene encodes CDR1 MNHEY and CDR2 SMNVEV (reference sequence). The CDR3: CASSFPSGPRATEAFF. Written as DNA, the CDR3 is TGTGCCAGCAGTTTCCCCTCGGGACCCCGGGCCACTGAAGCTTTCTTT.

Many counts were recorded for this clonotype. V is TRBV19 and J is TRBJ1-2; TRBD1 matches at 8 bases. J lost 5 bases, V lost 6 bases, and 5 bases had no gene match. The CDR3 is 13 amino acids. The germline V gene encodes CDR1 LNHDA and CDR2 SQIVND (reference sequence). Here the CDR3 reads CASSDQGAYGYTF. DNA of the CDR3: TGTGCCAGTAGCGACCAGGGGGCGTATGGCTACACCTTC.

This clonotype was recorded at least ten times. The V gene is TRBV7-9, the J gene TRBJ2-7, with 7 nucleotides matching TRBD2. V shed 4 bases and J 4 bases; nucleotides not matched to a gene: 13. The CDR3 loop spans 16 amino acids. Germline V gene lookup returns CDR1 SEHNR and CDR2 FQNEAQ (reference sequence). CDR3 residues: CASSSFRGTIPYEQYV. CDR3 nucleotide sequence: TGTGCCAGCAGCTCCTTCCGAGGGACTATCCCTTACGAGCAGTACGTC.

The V and J genes are TRBV4-1 and TRBJ2-3, with TRBD1 matching over 10 bases. V gave up 1 base and J gave up 6 bases; unmatched junction bases: 4. This CDR3 has 15 residues. Germline loops: CDR1 MGHRA, CDR2 YSYEKL. CDR3 in DNA: TGCGCCAGCAGCCAAGGGGACAGGGGTGTGGATACGCAGTATTTT. Protein sequence: CASSQGDRGVDTQYF.

This clonotype was seen more than once but under ten times. V gene TRBV9 combines with J gene TRBJ2-1, with 10 bases aligning to TRBD2. CDR3 length: 15 residues. J gave up 8 bases and V 0 bases, and 5 bases lay outside the gene matches. Germline V lookup: CDR1 SGDLS, CDR2 YYNGEE. The CDR3 region has the DNA TGTGCCAGCAGCGTAGGTCTAGCGGGGGTTTATGAGCAGTTCTTC. This encodes CASSVGLAGVYEQFF.

CDR3 nucleotide sequence: TGTGCCAGCAGCGTAGCGCAGGGCCCCACTCCGAGCACTGAAGCTTTCTTT. Translation gives CASSVAQGPTPSTEAFF. The gene calls are TRBV9 and TRBJ1-1; D perhaps matches TRBD1 (5 bases). The CDR3 is made up of 17 amino acids. V shed 0 bases and J shed 4 bases, with 19 bases lying between them. CDR1 and CDR2 from the germline V gene are SGDLS and YYNGEE.

This clonotype was found many times. CDR3 sequence reads: CASSSWAGTGELFF. The CDR3 region has the DNA TGTGCCAGCAGTTCCTGGGCGGGCACCGGGGAGCTGTTTTTT. The genes are TRBV6-5 and TRBJ2-2; TRBD2 is a possible D gene (5 bases). The CDR3 loop spans 14 amino acids. The V end lost 4 bases, the J end lost 4 bases, and 10 bases lay between the germline ends. The germline V gene encodes CDR1 MNHEY and CDR2 SVGAGI.

This chain uses TRBV20-1 with TRBJ1-3; D gene ambiguous. From germline, CDR1 is DFQATT and CDR2 SNEGSKA (reference sequence). The CDR3 sequence is 13 residues long. Trimming shortened V by 2 bases and J by 0 bases, and 5 bases separated the two germline ends. The CDR3 nucleotides read TGCAGTGCTAGATTTAGCTCTGGAAACACCATATATTTT. It is translated as CSARFSSGNTIYF.